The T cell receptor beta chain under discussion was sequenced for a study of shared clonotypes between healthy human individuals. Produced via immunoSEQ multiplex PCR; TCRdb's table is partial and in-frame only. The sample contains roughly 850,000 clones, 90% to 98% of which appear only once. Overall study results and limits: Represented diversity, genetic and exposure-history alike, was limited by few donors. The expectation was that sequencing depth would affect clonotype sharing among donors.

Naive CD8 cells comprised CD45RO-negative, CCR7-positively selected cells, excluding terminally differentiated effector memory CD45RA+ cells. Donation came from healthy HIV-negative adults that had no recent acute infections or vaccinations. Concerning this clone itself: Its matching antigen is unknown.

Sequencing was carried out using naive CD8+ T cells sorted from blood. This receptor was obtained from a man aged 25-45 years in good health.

The DNA for the CDR3 is TGTGCCAGTAGTATCGCTGTCCCCAGCTCCTACAATGAGCAGTTCTTC. Encoded protein: CASSIAVPSSYNEQFF. The chain couples TRBV19 to TRBJ2-1, with D hard to call. Trimming pared 3 bases from V and 0 bases from J, leaving 12 bases between. The CDR3 length is 16 residues. The germline V gene has CDR1 LNHDA and CDR2 SQIVND (reference sequence).